A single sample gave rise to the 20 T cell receptor beta chains below, sequenced in a study of blood T cells in healthy people across ages (dated by TCRdb to about 2015). The protocol used for the library was 5' RACE. A second about 7 to 11 cycle PCR used a sample-barcoded 5' primer and a J-beta primer mix. TCRdb reworked the public reads: Q25 trimming with fastp, MiXCR clone assembly, productive beta chains retained. All rows with the same CDR3 protein become a single entry with the most common DNA and genes. The sample includes around 1,900,000 distinct CDR3 sequences, with roughly two fifths observed a single time. The leading ten clones occupy more than 20% of the sample. The specimen was blood. The receptors stem from a human donor in good health.

J is TRBJ2-4 and V is TRBV2, with D perhaps matching TRBD2 (6 bases). TRBJ2-7 explains the end of the DNA better; the J call may be wrong. Per germline, CDR1 SNHLY and CDR2 FYNNEI. This CDR3 has 15 amino acids. The DNA of the CDR3 is TGTGCCAGCAGTGCGTTGCGGGGAGACTCCTACGAGCAGTACTTC. Encoded protein: CASSALRGDSYEQYF.

V and J are TRBV20-1 and TRBJ2-1, with D possibly being TRBD1 (6 bases). The DNA matches TRBJ2-7 better at its end, which makes the J call doubtful. The CDR3 totals 17 residues. Germline V gives CDR1 DFQATT, CDR2 SNEGSKA (reference sequence). This chain's CDR3 is CSARILGAIDSYNEQYF. The CDR3 coding sequence is TGCAGTGCTAGGATTCTGGGGGCTATTGACTCCTACAATGAGCAGTACTTC.

This clonotype was seen a handful of times. The chain joins TRBV12-3 or TRBV12-4 to TRBJ2-3; 10 nucleotides line up with TRBD2. J gave up 3 bases and V 6 bases, and 6 bases lay outside the gene matches. The CDR3 totals 15 residues. CDR3 DNA: TGTGCCAGCAGGCACCGGGGACTAGCGACAGATACGCAGTATTTT. As protein: CASRHRGLATDTQYF.

The chain recombines TRBV28 with TRBJ2-3, with D possibly being TRBD2 (6 bases). This CDR3 region has 14 residues. V lost 4 bases to trimming and J lost 5 bases, with 13 bases between them. CDR1 and CDR2 from the germline V gene are MDHEN and SYDVKM. As DNA, the CDR3 is TGTGCCAGCAGTTCCCCGGGGGAAGGAGATACGCAGTATTTT. Amino acids: CASSSPGEGDTQYF. The complete variable domain, with remaining parts taken from reference TRBV28 and TRBJ2-3, reads DVKVTQSSRYLVKRTGEKVFLECVQDMDHENMFWYRQDPGLGLRLIYFSYDVKMKEKGDIPEGYSVSREKKERFSLILESASTNQTSMYLCASSSPGEGDTQYFGPGTRLTVL.

This clonotype occurred a few times. The gene calls are TRBV4-3 and TRBJ1-2, with TRBD1 matching over 9 bases. The germline V gene has CDR1 LGHNA and CDR2 YSLEER. The CDR3 sequence is 13 residues long. After removal of 4 bases from V and 11 bases from J, the junction contained 8 bases not matched to a gene. The CDR3 sequence: CASSPGEGQGYTF. CDR3 nucleotides: TGCGCCAGCAGCCCCGGTGAGGGACAGGGATACACCTTC.

There are a few counts of this clonotype. V is TRBV6-1 and J is TRBJ2-5; unclear D gene. The CDR3 contains 15 residues. The V gene lost 3 bases and the J gene lost 4 bases, with 15 bases spanning the gap. Germline CDR1 MNHNS, CDR2 SASEGT. CDR3 in amino acids: CASSDWAFATETQYF. In nucleotides, the CDR3 is TGTGCCAGCAGTGATTGGGCCTTCGCGACAGAGACCCAGTACTTC.

V and J are TRBV20-1 and TRBJ2-5, with TRBD1 identical over 9 bases. With 4 bases clipped from V and 4 bases from J, the junction kept 10 bases outside the gene matches. The CDR3 contains 15 residues. Germline values: CDR1 DFQATT, CDR2 SNEGSKA (reference sequence). This chain's CDR3 is CSATALQGAGETQYF. CDR3 DNA sequence: TGCAGTGCTACGGCCCTACAGGGGGCGGGAGAGACCCAGTACTTC.

This clonotype was seen more than once but under ten times. V gene TRBV10-3 combines with J gene TRBJ2-1, with 11 bases matching TRBD2. The CDR3 is made up of 16 amino acids. The V segment lost 6 bases and the J segment 5 bases; nucleotides outside the gene matches: 9. Germline CDR1 reads ENHRY; CDR2 reads SYGVKD. CDR3 loop: CAISTRLAGFDNEQFF. The CDR3 DNA is TGTGCCATCAGCACCAGACTAGCGGGGTTCGACAATGAGCAGTTCTTC.

This chain links TRBV28 with TRBJ2-3; tentative D call: TRBD1 (5 bases). This CDR3 is built from 14 residues. The germline gives CDR1 MDHEN, CDR2 SYDVKM. The V gene lost 6 bases and the J gene lost 1 base, with 11 bases spanning the gap. The CDR3: CASRGPFRTDTQYF. Here the CDR3 DNA reads TGTGCCAGCAGGGGGCCCTTCCGCACAGATACGCAGTATTTT.

V and J are TRBV7-2 and TRBJ1-5, with D unresolved. V was cut by 2 bases and J by 7 bases, with 12 bases left in between. Germline V gives CDR1 SGHTA, CDR2 FQGNSA. The CDR3 runs to 14 residues. CDR3 coding DNA: TGTGCCAGCAGCTTACGCTCGCTGGGGCAGCCCCAGCATTTT. The encoded protein is CASSLRSLGQPQHF.

The chain recombines TRBV20-1 with TRBJ1-5; TRBD1 matches at 8 bases. The germline V gene has CDR1 DFQATT and CDR2 SNEGSKA (reference sequence). This CDR3 region has 14 residues. The V segment lost 5 bases and the J segment 0 bases; nucleotides outside the gene matches: 3. For the CDR3, the DNA is TGCAGTGCTGGACAGGGAGCTAGCAATCAGCCCCAGCATTTT. Protein product: CSAGQGASNQPQHF.

The rearrangement links TRBV5-1 to TRBJ1-1, with 7 bases matching TRBD1. The germline gives CDR1 SGHRS, CDR2 YFSETQ. The CDR3 totals 15 residues. V lost 4 bases, J lost 0 bases, and 6 bases stayed unmatched. The DNA of the CDR3 is TGCGCCAGCAGCGGATCAGGGGGGATGAACACTGAAGCTTTCTTT. It translates to CASSGSGGMNTEAFF. The complete variable domain, with remaining parts taken from reference TRBV5-1 and TRBJ1-1, reads KAGVTQTPRYLIKTRGQQVTLSCSPISGHRSVSWYQQTPGQGLQFLFEYFSETQRNKGNFPGRFSGRQFSNSRSEMNVSTLELGDSALYLCASSGSGGMNTEAFFGQGTRLTVV.

This clonotype has just a few counts. The V gene is TRBV4-1, the J gene TRBJ2-7; D not resolved. The CDR3 is 14 residues long. The germline V gene encodes CDR1 MGHRA and CDR2 YSYEKL. The V end lost 1 base, the J end lost 2 bases, and 9 bases lay between the germline ends. The CDR3 loop reads CASSQGTDTYEQYF. Written as DNA, the CDR3 is TGCGCCAGCAGCCAAGGGACCGACACCTACGAGCAGTACTTC.

The genes are TRBV20-1 and TRBJ1-1; possible D gene TRBD1, 6 bases. The CDR3 is made up of 14 amino acids. Germline loops: CDR1 DFQATT, CDR2 SNEGSKA (reference sequence). V lost 3 bases and J lost 2, with 13 bases in between. CDR3 sequence: CSASRNRVNTEAFF. Written as DNA, the CDR3 is TGCAGTGCTAGTCGCAACAGGGTAAACACTGAAGCTTTCTTT.

This clonotype was found a few times. This chain connects TRBV20-1 to TRBJ2-5, with D possibly called TRBD1 or TRBD2 (5 bases each). Germline CDR1 reads DFQATT; CDR2 reads SNEGSKA (reference sequence). Trimming stripped 5 bases from V and 0 bases from J, with 16 bases between. The CDR3 contains 15 residues. CDR3 nucleotides: TGCAGTGCTTTCGCACGGGGCTGGTACCAAGAGACCCAGTACTTC. Translated, it gives CSAFARGWYQETQYF.

This clonotype showed up just a few times. The chain joins TRBV6-6 to TRBJ2-4; D unclear. Germline V CDR1 and CDR2: MNHNY, SVGAGI (reference sequence). The CDR3 runs 12 residues. V shed 1 base and J shed 5 bases, with 3 bases lying between them. The CDR3 nucleotides are TGTGCCAGCAGTTACTGGGAAAACATTCAGTACTTC. It encodes CASSYWENIQYF.

This clonotype occurred a few times. The V call is TRBV6-2 or TRBV6-3, the J call TRBJ2-1, with TRBD2 identical over 15 bases. The CDR3 is 18 amino acids. Germline lookup yields CDR1 MNHEY and CDR2 SVGEGT. V lost 8 bases and J lost 0; bases outside the gene matches: 8. The CDR3, as DNA: TGTGCCAGCCTCGGACTAGCGGGGGGGCAAGGCTCCTACAATGAGCAGTTCTTC. Protein: CASLGLAGGQGSYNEQFF.

This clonotype was detected once. One end of the junction varies from germline; a read error may be responsible. The chain couples TRBV6-5 to TRBJ1-2, with D perhaps matching TRBD1 (5 bases). Germline V gives CDR1 MNHEY, CDR2 SVGAGI. The CDR3 runs 14 residues. CDR3 nucleotide sequence: TGTGTCAGCAGTCCCGGGGCTCAAGGCTATGGCTACACCTTC. The encoded protein is CVSSPGAQGYGYTF.

The genes are TRBV5-1 and TRBJ1-2; a possible D gene is TRBD1 (5 bases). The V and J ends lost 4 bases and 4 bases respectively, with 17 bases between them. The CDR3 extends over 15 amino acids. Per the germline V gene, CDR1 is SGHRS and CDR2 is YFSETQ. In DNA, the CDR3 is TGCGCCAGCAGCCCAGGGCAGATAATAATCTATGGCTACACCTTC. As protein: CASSPGQIIIYGYTF.

Only a few counts were recorded for this clonotype. The J gene is TRBJ2-3, the V gene TRBV20-1; D is undetermined. CDR3 size: 11 residues. With 2 bases removed from V and 5 bases from J, the gap between germline ends came to 5 bases. Germline V CDR1 and CDR2: DFQATT, SNEGSKA (reference sequence). CDR3 residues: CSARWQDTQYF. CDR3 coding DNA: TGCAGTGCTAGATGGCAAGATACGCAGTATTTT.